This T cell receptor (beta chain) was profiled in a study of cytomegalovirus exposure and HLA in healthy donors (TCRdb year 2017). Describing the broader study: In an earlier analysis of roughly 500 of the donors, approximately 260 Gb of sequence data and 90 million to 120 million unique TCR beta sequences from 150 million to 200 million T cells were reported. Typing coverage varied by locus: about 620-630 donors for A, B, C, DRB1 and DQB1; roughly 500 for DQA1; more than 600 for DPA1; around 450 for DPB1. An early release covering 500 to 750 HLA-typed donors comprised approximately 300 gigabases of sequencing data and around 80 million unique TCR sequences. HLA typing included class I and class II loci at four-digit resolution. To predict cytomegalovirus infection status, the study combined high-throughput TCR immunosequencing, statistical association of individual TCRs with disease status, and machine learning. Donor age, sex, ethnicity and CMV serostatus were compiled alongside the repertoire data. Of the roughly 400 genotyped donors, roughly 80% fell in the genetic ancestry cluster associated with self-reported Caucasian donors. To study patterns of TCR occurrence, a later analysis re-analyzed previously published TCR beta repertoires from under 750 donors and added high-resolution HLA genotyping. All discovery cohort repertoires had been generated on a single sequencing platform. Across 398 genotyped donors of the cohort, an average of about 220,000 unique TCR beta nucleotide sequences per donor were sequenced, and 15% to 20% of those sequences were non-productive. In the later analysis, no new phenotypic data were used to find candidate immune exposures; instead, reliance was placed on TCR beta sequences and their occurrence across donors. A later genetic analysis used genome-wide SNP genotypes for about 65% of the roughly 670 donors, treating that subset as a discovery cohort. The study aimed to test whether signatures of past pathogen exposure could be identified by cataloging public T cell receptors. A separate validation cohort of 100 to 150 different subjects was used in addition to the roughly 720-subject first cohort. Because of strong linkage in the cohort, a handful of DR-DQ haplotypes were treated as single units for association and clustering. Using immunosequencing, the study profiled T cell repertoires from around 670 subjects and related those repertoires to cytomegalovirus serostatus. An earlier analysis of about 620 of the donors applied high-throughput TCR beta sequencing to assess whether each TCR beta V gene segment acted as functional or pseudogenic.

Beyond this particular receptor, the publication reports: A later genetic analysis associated a missense DCLRE1C variant with V-gene and J-gene trimming of TCR beta chains, and an independent cohort replicated the association. Immune exposure information for the cohort was limited to CMV serostatus. In a later analysis, TCR association rates were found to vary across HLA loci, with the most associated TCRs seen for DRB1 alleles and the fewest for HLA-C alleles. A later analysis found that most CMV-associated TCR beta chains appeared HLA-restricted, with HLA associations seemingly driven largely by CMV exposure. A few of the identified cytomegalovirus-associated TCR beta chains were confirmed in vitro to be specific for cytomegalovirus antigens. In the study, about 150 TCR beta chains were listed as associated with cytomegalovirus. Because some donors lacked HLA typing at each locus, the association tests relied only on the typed subset. Most TCR sequences were observed very rarely across donors, whereas some public TCRs were present in many individuals. Broadly in line with IMGT annotations, most TCR beta V segments showed up in productive rearrangements about 87% or about 30% of the time in an earlier analysis of a few hundred of the donors. This cohort had only TCR beta chains sequenced, and the lack of alpha or paired-chain data limited which features could be detected. Cytomegalovirus status was reported to be diagnosed by the classifier with high specificity and sensitivity in both the original and validation cohorts. According to a later genetic analysis, donors in an Asian-associated ancestry cluster had fewer N-insertions in productive TCRs than the approximately 670-donor mean. Specific HLA alleles were associated with 15,000 to 20,000 TCR beta sequences at a false discovery rate of 0.05 in a later analysis. Linkage disequilibrium might explain the correlated functional status among segregating V segments, but an unknown experimental factor could not be ruled out. In a later analysis, HLA-associated TCR beta chains showed more clonal expansion and lower generation probabilities than non-associated chains that were equally common. Several of the top co-occurrence clusters appeared to be linked to parvovirus B19, influenza, CMV and Epstein-Barr virus, according to a later analysis. The 87-base-pair reads could not distinguish some IMGT-functional V segments, including TRBV6-2 and TRBV6-3, so those segments were excluded. Because counts were too low, some 17 rarely observed V segments, including chromosome 9 orphons, were left out of the earlier analysis of 500 to 650 of the donors. Assigning TCR associations to individual alleles was difficult when HLA alleles, especially DR and DQ, strongly co-occurred. The presence/absence analyses assumed that sequencing depth was roughly uniform across donors, and that assumption may not be true. The sequencing pipeline was judged likely to have produced a cluster of highly shared sequence variants as a technical artifact. A further reported finding was that TCR beta sequences accurately predicted the HLA-A and HLA-B alleles for most subjects in the first cohort. It was suggested by the authors that the approach could potentially be generalized to other disease states and immunological phenotypes.

Library preparation was by the immunoSEQ multiplex PCR assay. For the multiplex PCR, a mixture combining 60 forward primers for TCR Vbeta segments and 13 reverse primers for TCR Jbeta segments was used. The CDR3 region of rearranged TCR beta genes was amplified from genomic DNA with a multiplex PCR assay. Amplified TCR beta libraries were sequenced as 87-base-pair reads on the Illumina HiSeq System. As for the original processing: In a later analysis, some 80 million unique TCR beta chains were counted across the 666 repertoires, and around 11 million of these chains were shared by at least two donors. Raw reads were error-corrected and collapsed into unique sequences by a nearest-neighbor algorithm in which closely related sequences were merged to remove PCR and sequencing errors. To assign V, D and J gene segments, CDR3 sequences were aligned to IMGT reference sequences. For a sequence to be retained, a match of at least six nucleotides was required to both a V gene segment and a J gene segment. Rearrangements were classified as productive when the CDR3 lacked stop codons and remained in frame with V and J, and all other rearrangements were classified as non-productive. CDR3 was defined by IMGT convention, running from the second conserved V-encoded cysteine to the conserved J-encoded phenylalanine. The earlier analysis of about 530 of the donors excluded any sequence lacking an unambiguous match to a single V gene segment. An earlier analysis of a few hundred of the donors called V segments functional above 56.7% productive rearrangements and segregating when the between-donor standard deviation exceeded 5%. A statistical classification framework was built for diagnosing cytomegalovirus status from the catalog of TCR beta chain sequences. In a later analysis, V and J genes were assigned by comparing TCR nucleotide sequences against IMGT/GENE-DB human TR gene sequences. Using the TCRdist pipeline, a later analysis assigned CDR3 sequences along with most-parsimonious VDJ recombination scenarios. In a later analysis, each TCR beta chain was defined by its CDR3 amino acid sequence together with its V-gene family, and reads lacking a unique V-gene family were excluded. In a later analysis, 450 to 600 highly shared, low-generation-probability nucleotide sequences were removed to address suspected cross-contamination and a sequencing artifact. In a later analysis, a clonal expansion index was calculated for each public chain from normalized within-repertoire ranks of inferred template counts. In a later analysis, generation probabilities were computed using a VDJ recombination model fitted to out-of-frame rearrangements, and the results were checked against IGoR. In a later analysis, hypergeometric tests were used to score TCR-TCR, TCR-HLA and TCR-CMV co-occurrence, with a repertoire-size bias correction applied to TCR pairs. In a later analysis, false discovery rates were estimated by permuting HLA or CMV assignments 20 times. In a later analysis, co-occurring TCRs were grouped using DBSCAN, and TCRdist sequence similarity was added for clustering within HLA-allele-positive subsets. Repertoires with fewer than 30,000 or more than 120,000 public chains, plus five repertoires with anomalous nucleotide sharing, were excluded from co-occurrence clustering. Not all clones reach the TCRdb copy of this immuneACCESS table, which keeps in-frame sequences only. Checked studies attribute under half of the gap to unresolved V genes and leave the rest unexplained. That table is the source of V, J and clone size, and D and trimming were worked out from the DNA. Within this sample are 150,000 to 200,000 clones, with over 80% of them counted one time only. The top ten constitute approximately 1.4% of the sample.

With regard to this clone: Its antigen is still unknown. No quality values exist for individual bases; no much larger clone is one base distant.

The cohort comprised under 700 healthy bone marrow donors. At the time of sampling, every cohort member was nominally healthy, though immune exposures that went unrecorded were likely present. The donor tested CMV seronegative and was one of the 352 seronegative cohort members. Every donor gave a peripheral blood sample, and the peripheral blood mononuclear cells from that sample were used for TCR beta sequencing. The Qiagen DNeasy Blood Extraction Kit was used to extract genomic DNA from the blood cell samples. The CDR3 runs 13 residues from the cysteine to the phenylalanine. Only the CDR3 part of the read is kept: 39 bases, read in frame from the first base. The germline V gene (reference sequence) yields GTSNPN for CDR1 and SVGIG for CDR2. The germline V and J ends show losses of 5 bases and 6 bases respectively, and no gene match explains 7 bases of the junction.

Sample: PBMCs. The chain joins TRBV30 to TRBJ1-5; a stretch of 7 junction bases matches TRBD1. The receptor comes from a man aged 40-49 years in good health and CMV-seronegative. Here the CDR3 is given as CAWGEQGSQPQHF. The DNA is TGTGCCTGGGGGGAACAGGGGAGTCAGCCCCAGCATTTT.